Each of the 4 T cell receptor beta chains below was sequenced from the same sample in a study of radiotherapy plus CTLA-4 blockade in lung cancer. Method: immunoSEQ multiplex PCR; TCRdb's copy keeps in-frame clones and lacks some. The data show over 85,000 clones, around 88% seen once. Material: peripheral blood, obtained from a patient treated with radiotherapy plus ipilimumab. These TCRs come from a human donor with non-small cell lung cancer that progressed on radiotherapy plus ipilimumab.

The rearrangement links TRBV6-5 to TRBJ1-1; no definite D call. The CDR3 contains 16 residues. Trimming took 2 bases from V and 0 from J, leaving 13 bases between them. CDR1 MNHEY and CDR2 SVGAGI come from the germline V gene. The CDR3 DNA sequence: TGTGCCAGCAGTTACAGGAAAGGACGGATGAACACTGAAGCTTTCTTT. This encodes CASSYRKGRMNTEAFF.

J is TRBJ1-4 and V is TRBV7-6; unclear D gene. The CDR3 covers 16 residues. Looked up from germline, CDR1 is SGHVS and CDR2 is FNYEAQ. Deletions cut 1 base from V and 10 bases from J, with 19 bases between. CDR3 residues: CASSLGSGPRAGKLFF. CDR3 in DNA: TGTGCCAGCAGCTTAGGGTCGGGCCCCCGGGCGGGAAAACTGTTTTTT.

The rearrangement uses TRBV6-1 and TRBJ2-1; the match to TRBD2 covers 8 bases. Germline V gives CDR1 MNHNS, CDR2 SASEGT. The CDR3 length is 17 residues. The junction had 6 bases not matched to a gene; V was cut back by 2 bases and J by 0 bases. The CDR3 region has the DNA TGTGCCAGCAGTGAAAGGCGCGGGGGGAGCTCCTACAATGAGCAGTTCTTC. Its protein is CASSERRGGSSYNEQFF.

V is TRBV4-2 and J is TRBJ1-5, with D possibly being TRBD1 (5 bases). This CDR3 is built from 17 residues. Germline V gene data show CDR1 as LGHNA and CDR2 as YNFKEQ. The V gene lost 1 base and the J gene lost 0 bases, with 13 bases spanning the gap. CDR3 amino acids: CASSQVRLGGSNQPQHF. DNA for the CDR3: TGTGCCAGCAGCCAAGTAAGATTGGGGGGTAGCAATCAGCCCCAGCATTTT.